This T cell receptor (beta chain) was sequenced for a study of PD-1 blockade in classical Hodgkin lymphoma. For the study at large: Patients were infused with nivolumab 3 mg/kg every 2 weeks.

This clone was seen only once. Antigen unknown. The trim removed 5 bases at V and 8 bases at J, leaving 5 bases unmatched. The CDR3 has 15 residues. Germline loops: CDR1 LGHNT, CDR2 FRNRAP. Broader study findings: Reported baseline diversity: healthy donors highest, relapsed/refractory patients lowest.

Profiled with immunoSEQ multiplex PCR; TCRdb holds only in-frame clones, not every one. The sample holds 30,000 to 50,000 clones, roughly four fifths seen once. All patients experienced relapse after autologous stem cell transplantation, and brentuximab vedotin exposure was variable. The receptor was derived from a human donor with classical Hodgkin lymphoma. V and J are TRBV12-5 and TRBJ2-1, with 14 bases fitting TRBD2. Source: peripheral blood mononuclear cells (PBMCs), taken at baseline. CDR3 sequence: CASGPGTSGSYEQFF. The CDR3 nucleotides read TGTGCTAGTGGTCCTGGGACTAGCGGGAGTTATGAGCAGTTCTTC.